Below, 8 T cell receptor beta chains from the same sample are listed, as sequenced in a study of T cells in Graves' hyperthyroidism and ophthalmopathy. Amplification of TCR beta CDR3 regions was performed using RNA transcripts as template. First-round RT-PCR with HTBI primers amplified the TCR CDR3 region. Each CDR3 protein gets one entry after TCRdb re-called the multiplex PCR reads with MiXCR. The sample records around 500,000 distinct CDR3 sequences, less than 25% being singletons. Input material: blood. The receptors come from a woman aged 70 to 79 with Graves' ophthalmopathy.

This clonotype was detected only a few times. The V and J genes are TRBV6-1 and TRBJ1-5; D unclear. The germline gives CDR1 MNHNS, CDR2 SASEGT. The ends were cut back, 3 bases at V and 3 bases at J, with 9 bases in the middle. CDR3 length: 14 residues. CDR3 nucleotide sequence: TGTGCCAGCAGTGACCTTGGAAACAATCAGCCCCAGCATTTT. It encodes CASSDLGNNQPQHF.

CDR3 DNA: TGCGCCAGCAGCCAAGAAGAAGCGGGAGGGTACAATGAGCAGTTCTTC. Translating gives CASSQEEAGGYNEQFF. This chain joins TRBV4-3 and TRBJ2-1, with TRBD2 matching 10 bases. After removal of 0 bases from V and 4 bases from J, the junction contained 3 bases not matched to a gene. The CDR3 spans 16 residues. Germline values: CDR1 LGHNA, CDR2 YSLEER.

This clonotype was seen more than once but under ten times. The chain has TRBV7-2 and TRBJ2-5; no definite D call. Germline V lookup: CDR1 SGHTA, CDR2 FQGNSA. The CDR3 extends over 14 amino acids. V was clipped by 3 bases and J by 1 base, with 9 bases between them. The CDR3 protein is CASSFWTGQETQYF. CDR3 DNA sequence: TGTGCCAGCAGCTTTTGGACGGGCCAAGAGACCCAGTACTTC.

This clonotype was picked up many times. The V and J genes are TRBV12-3 or TRBV12-4 and TRBJ2-3; D is unclear. The CDR3 contains 13 residues. Trimming cost V 7 bases and J 4 bases, with 12 bases left between them. The CDR3: CASTSLDPDTQYF. Written as DNA, the CDR3 is TGTGCCAGCACCTCTCTCGACCCAGATACGCAGTATTTT.

V usage is TRBV7-2 and J usage is TRBJ2-3; a weak D match, TRBD2 (5 bases). The CDR3 loop spans 16 amino acids. V lost 6 bases and J lost 2, with 18 bases in between. CDR1 SGHTA and CDR2 FQGNSA come from the germline V gene. Written as DNA, the CDR3 is TGTGCCAGCAGGGTATCCGGACTCTTAATCACAGATACGCAGTATTTT. Translating it yields CASRVSGLLITDTQYF. Full variable domain (missing parts from reference TRBV7-2 and TRBJ2-3): GAGVSQSPSNKVTEKGKDVELRCDPISGHTALYWYRQSLGQGLEFLIYFQGNSAPDKSGLPSDRFSAERTGGSVSTLTIQRTQQEDSAVYLCASRVSGLLITDTQYFGPGTRLTVL.

The chain is built from TRBV10-3 and TRBJ2-7; no reliable D call. Germline CDR1 and CDR2: ENHRY and SYGVKD. Trimming took 3 bases from V and 1 from J, leaving 7 bases between them. The CDR3 length is 13 residues. In DNA, the CDR3 is TGTGCCATCAGTGAAGGGCAGTCCTACGAGCAGTACTTC. Its translation: CAISEGQSYEQYF.

There are a few counts of this clonotype. The chain employs TRBV10-2 and TRBJ2-7, with 12 bases matching TRBD1. The CDR3 is made up of 16 amino acids. The J segment lost 6 bases and the V segment lost 4 bases, leaving 10 bases of the junction unmatched. Germline values: CDR1 WSHSY, CDR2 SAAADI. The CDR3 protein is CASSGNPGQGASEQYF. The CDR3 DNA reads TGCGCCAGCAGTGGAAACCCGGGACAGGGGGCTAGCGAGCAGTACTTC.

At least ten counts were recorded for this clonotype. V usage is TRBV7-2 and J usage is TRBJ1-1; D gene unclear. Germline V gives CDR1 SGHTA, CDR2 FQGNSA. The CDR3 spans 14 residues. The ends were cut back, 4 bases at V and 4 bases at J, with 13 bases in the middle. The DNA for the CDR3 is TGTGCCAGCAGCTCCCGACCGGGTCGCACTGAAGCTTTCTTT. Translation gives CASSSRPGRTEAFF.